One TCR beta chain is described in this entry. This clonotype was counted many times. No antigen is known for it. There are no base qualities to consult, and no much larger clone falls within one base. The sample was run on an Illumina HiSeq 2500. TCR beta libraries were prepared by quantitative 5'-RACE with molecular barcodes. Per the original workflow: To identify disease-linked TCR variants, a new computational method was used, one built on a probabilistic model of VDJ rearrangement. TCRdb's own reprocessing of the public reads used fastp at Q25 and MiXCR and kept productive beta chains. Entries that share a CDR3 protein sequence are merged under the most common genes and DNA. These V and J calls rely on TCRdb rather than the paper's analysis. The sample records 85,000 to 100,000 distinct CDR3 sequences, about 9% of which are singletons. Approximately 4.8% of the sample is in the top ten clones. The data are from a study of CD8 T cells in ankylosing spondylitis (TCRdb year 2017). Study-level background: T cell receptor beta repertoires were profiled in healthy donors and ankylosing spondylitis patients so that disease-linked TCR variants could be found. The whole study cohort included 90 to 120 healthy donors and about two dozen ankylosing spondylitis patients. Samples of peripheral blood were taken, and for ankylosing spondylitis patients, synovial fluid was collected as well. The full study reports these points: A CD8+ phenotype was shown by the disease-linked clones, which were found at relatively low frequencies in peripheral blood. Some TCR beta motif variants had previously been reported in synovial fluid and blood of reactive arthritis patients, which suggested common disease-initiation mechanisms. According to the report, matched synovial fluid samples from ankylosing spondylitis patients were significantly enriched for the disease-linked clones. A TCR beta motif of eight highly homologous amino acid variants appeared characteristic of blood from ankylosing spondylitis patients.

Reading the germline V gene (reference sequence) gives CDR1 SEHNR and CDR2 FQNEAQ. V drops 4 bases and J drops 4 bases, leaving 8 bases in between. The CDR3 goes from the cysteine to the phenylalanine over 12 residues. The CDR3 DNA has 36 bases and is translated from base 1. The TCR sequence derives from a male donor with ankylosing spondylitis or in good health (not recorded which). This receptor chain uses TRBV7-9 and TRBJ2-7, with the D gene uncertain. The sample taken for sequencing was blood, either unsorted or a sorted T cell fraction (not recorded which). The CDR3 amino acid sequence is: CASSSTTYEQYF. The sequenced DNA: TGTGCCAGCAGCTCAACTACGTACGAGCAGTACTTC.